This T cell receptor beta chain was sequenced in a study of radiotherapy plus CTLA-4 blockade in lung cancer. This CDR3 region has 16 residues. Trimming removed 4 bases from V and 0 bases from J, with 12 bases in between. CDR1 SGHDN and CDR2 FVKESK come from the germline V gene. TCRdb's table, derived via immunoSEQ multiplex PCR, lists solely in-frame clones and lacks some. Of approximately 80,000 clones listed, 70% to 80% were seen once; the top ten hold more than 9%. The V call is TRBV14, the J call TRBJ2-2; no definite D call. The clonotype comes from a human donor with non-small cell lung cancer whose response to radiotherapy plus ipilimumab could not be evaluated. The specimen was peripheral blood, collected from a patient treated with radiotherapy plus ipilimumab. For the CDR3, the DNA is TGTGCCAGCAGCCTTGTGGCATTTTCGAACACCGGGGAGCTGTTTTTT. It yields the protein CASSLVAFSNTGELFF. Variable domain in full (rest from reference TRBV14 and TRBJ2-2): EAGVTQFPSHSVIEKGQTVTLRCDPISGHDNLYWYRRVMGKEIKFLLHFVKESKQDESGMPNNRFLAERTGGTYSTLKVQPAELEDSGVYFCASSLVAFSNTGELFFGEGSRLTVL.